This TCR beta chain is drawn from a study of OX40 agonist ivuxolimab in advanced cancers. The study, taken as a whole, reports: The authors also found low normalized T-cell clonal expansion in some nonresponders. Among expanded peripheral T cells, antigen specificity went undetermined. Clonal expansion was seen in CD4+ and CD8+ blood T cells by week 6 at 0.1 to 3.0 mg/kg.

Repertoires were generated with immunoSEQ multiplex PCR, while TCRdb's copy carries only in-frame clones and drops some. This sample has around 140,000 clones; approximately 94% occur once, and the top ten carry approximately 1%. Remarks on this clone: Its antigen is not identified.

Trimming stripped 5 bases from V and 1 base from J, with 11 bases between. CDR1 is SGHVS and CDR2 is FNYEAQ in the germline V gene. The CDR3 has 15 residues. The clonotype comes from an adult with an advanced solid tumor such as melanoma, head and neck, liver or kidney cancer. The sequencing used CD4+ or CD8+ T cells sorted from blood, collected in a trial of the OX40 agonist ivuxolimab. The rearrangement links TRBV7-6 to TRBJ2-2; no firm D call. Written as DNA, the CDR3 is TGTGCCAGCAGCCCCCGATGGGGGAACACCGGGGAGCTGTTTTTT. Amino acid sequence: CASSPRWGNTGELFF.